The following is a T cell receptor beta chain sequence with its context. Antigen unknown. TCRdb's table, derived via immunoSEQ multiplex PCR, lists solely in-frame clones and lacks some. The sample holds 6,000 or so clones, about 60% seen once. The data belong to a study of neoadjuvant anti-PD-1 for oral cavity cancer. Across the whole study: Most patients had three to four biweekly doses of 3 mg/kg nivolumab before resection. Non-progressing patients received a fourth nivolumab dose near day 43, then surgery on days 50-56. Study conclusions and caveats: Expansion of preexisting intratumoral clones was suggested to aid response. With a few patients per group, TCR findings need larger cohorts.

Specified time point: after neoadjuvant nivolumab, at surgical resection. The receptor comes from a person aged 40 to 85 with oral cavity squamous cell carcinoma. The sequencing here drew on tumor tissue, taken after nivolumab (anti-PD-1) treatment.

In nucleotides, the CDR3 is TGTGCCAGCTCACCTGGACAGGCTAGGGTAGTCACCTATGGCTACACCTTC. This encodes CASSPGQARVVTYGYTF. V is TRBV18 and J is TRBJ1-2, with 7 positions matching TRBD1. The CDR3 has 17 residues. The germline V gene encodes CDR1 KGHSH and CDR2 LQKENI. V gave up 3 bases and J gave up 4 bases; unmatched junction bases: 14. The full variable domain, completed using reference TRBV18 and TRBJ1-2, is NAGVMQNPRHLVRRRGQEARLRCSPMKGHSHVYWYRQLPEEGLKFMVYLQKENIIDESGMPKERFSAEFPKEGPSILRIQQVVRGDSAAYFCASSPGQARVVTYGYTFGSGTRLTVV.